This is a list of T cell receptor beta chains from one sample in a study of blood T cell repertoires in COVID-19. Here immunoSEQ multiplex PCR was the method, and the copy in TCRdb shows in-frame clones only, minus some. This table has 120,000 to 150,000 clones, over 80% appearing once. Sequencing was done on a sample of peripheral blood. The receptors shown here come from a man in his 60s with active or convalescent COVID-19. Each CDR3 is given with its conserved first and last residue. Each record gives: clone size, J gene, D gene, V gene, CDR3 protein, CDR3 DNA. The D gene is left open where the match is weak. Expanded clones get a size class; other rows say once, few or many, or leave the size out.

clone size: .; J gene: TRBJ2-1; D gene: TRBD2; V gene: TRBV7-3; CDR3 protein: CASSSRTSGDEQFF; CDR3 DNA: TGTGCCAGCAGCTCGAGGACTAGCGGGGACGAGCAGTTCTTC
clone size: .; J gene: TRBJ2-3; D gene: .; V gene: TRBV5-1; CDR3 protein: CASSLAQIGSTDTQYF; CDR3 DNA: TGCGCCAGCAGCTTGGCCCAGATTGGTAGCACAGATACGCAGTATTTT
clone size: .; J gene: TRBJ2-3; D gene: TRBD2; V gene: TRBV3-1/TRBV3-2; CDR3 protein: CASSQELTKAGGRGTQYF; CDR3 DNA: TGTGCCAGCAGCCAAGAGTTGACTAAAGCGGGAGGAAGGGGCACGCAGTATTTT
clone size: .; J gene: TRBJ2-1; D gene: .; V gene: TRBV30; CDR3 protein: CAWSVLVEQFF; CDR3 DNA: TGTGCCTGGAGTGTACTGGTCGAACAGTTCTTC
clone size: .; J gene: TRBJ2-3; D gene: .; V gene: TRBV7-8; CDR3 protein: CASSPRTGAEDTQYF; CDR3 DNA: TGTGCCAGCAGCCCCCGAACGGGAGCTGAGGATACGCAGTATTTT
clone size: .; J gene: TRBJ2-7; D gene: TRBD1; V gene: TRBV12-5; CDR3 protein: CASGTGTYEQYF; CDR3 DNA: TGTGCTAGTGGGACAGGGACCTACGAGCAGTACTTC
clone size: .; J gene: TRBJ2-1; D gene: TRBD2; V gene: TRBV2; CDR3 protein: CASRGGTSSNEQFF; CDR3 DNA: TGTGCCAGCAGAGGAGGGACTAGCTCCAATGAGCAGTTCTTC
clone size: .; J gene: TRBJ2-2; D gene: TRBD2; V gene: TRBV15; CDR3 protein: CATSGRLAGGELFF; CDR3 DNA: TGTGCCACCAGCGGAAGACTAGCGGGCGGGGAGCTGTTTTTT
clone size: .; J gene: TRBJ2-7; D gene: .; V gene: TRBV5-4; CDR3 protein: CASSPRKGESSYEQYF; CDR3 DNA: TGTGCCAGCAGCCCCAGAAAGGGGGAGTCTTCCTACGAGCAGTACTTC
clone size: .; J gene: TRBJ1-4; D gene: .; V gene: TRBV30; CDR3 protein: CAWSKFRVDRPTNEKLFF; CDR3 DNA: TGTGCCTGGAGTAAGTTTAGGGTGGACAGACCAACTAATGAAAAACTGTTTTTT
clone size: .; J gene: TRBJ2-5; D gene: TRBD2; V gene: TRBV11-2; CDR3 protein: CASSLGSGSRTQYF; CDR3 DNA: TGTGCCAGCAGCTTAGGAAGCGGGAGTAGGACCCAGTACTTC
clone size: .; J gene: TRBJ1-4; D gene: .; V gene: TRBV6-5; CDR3 protein: CASSTGGRIEKLFF; CDR3 DNA: TGTGCCAGCAGTACGGGGGGCAGGATCGAAAAACTGTTTTTT
clone size: .; J gene: TRBJ2-4; D gene: TRBD2; V gene: TRBV2; CDR3 protein: CASRPTSGRDIQYF; CDR3 DNA: TGTGCCAGCAGACCCACTAGCGGGAGAGACATTCAGTACTTC
clone size: few; J gene: TRBJ1-4; D gene: TRBD1; V gene: TRBV9; CDR3 protein: CASSVGTGQGNEKLFF; CDR3 DNA: TGTGCCAGCAGCGTAGGAACGGGACAGGGGAATGAAAAACTGTTTTTT
clone size: .; J gene: TRBJ2-1; D gene: TRBD2; V gene: TRBV13; CDR3 protein: CASSYRLAGVDEQFF; CDR3 DNA: TGTGCCAGCAGCTATCGACTAGCGGGAGTGGATGAGCAGTTCTTC
clone size: few; J gene: TRBJ2-3; D gene: TRBD2; V gene: TRBV6-1; CDR3 protein: CASSEASGSTDTQYF; CDR3 DNA: TGTGCCAGCAGTGAAGCAAGCGGGAGTACAGATACGCAGTATTTT
clone size: once; J gene: TRBJ2-5; D gene: TRBD1; V gene: TRBV7-6; CDR3 protein: CASSGTGVETQYF; CDR3 DNA: TGTGCCAGCAGCGGGACAGGGGTAGAGACCCAGTACTTC
clone size: .; J gene: TRBJ2-3; D gene: .; V gene: TRBV7-2; CDR3 protein: CASSLVQGTDTQYF; CDR3 DNA: TGTGCCAGCAGCTTAGTACAGGGCACAGATACGCAGTATTTT
clone size: .; J gene: TRBJ1-1; D gene: .; V gene: TRBV10-3; CDR3 protein: CAISGQANTEAFF; CDR3 DNA: TGTGCCATCAGTGGTCAGGCTAACACTGAAGCTTTCTTT
clone size: once; J gene: TRBJ1-5; D gene: .; V gene: TRBV6-6; CDR3 protein: CASSPSSSNQPQHF; CDR3 DNA: TGTGCCAGCAGCCCAAGTAGTTCCAATCAGCCCCAGCATTTT
clone size: .; J gene: TRBJ2-7; D gene: .; V gene: TRBV19; CDR3 protein: CASSTLADSTYEQYF; CDR3 DNA: TGTGCCAGTAGCACCCTGGCGGACTCAACCTACGAGCAGTACTTC
clone size: .; J gene: TRBJ2-7; D gene: .; V gene: TRBV7-9; CDR3 protein: CASSLGGTVRGGEQYF; CDR3 DNA: TGTGCCAGCAGCTTAGGCGGGACAGTCAGGGGCGGCGAGCAGTACTTC
clone size: once; J gene: TRBJ1-3; D gene: .; V gene: TRBV29-1; CDR3 protein: CSALSGNSGNTIYF; CDR3 DNA: TGCAGCGCGCTGTCGGGGAACTCTGGAAACACCATATATTTT
clone size: .; J gene: TRBJ2-7; D gene: TRBD1; V gene: TRBV18; CDR3 protein: CASSRTRDRGHEQYF; CDR3 DNA: TGTGCCAGCTCACGGACTCGGGACAGGGGCCACGAGCAGTACTTC
clone size: once; J gene: TRBJ1-1; D gene: .; V gene: TRBV6-6; CDR3 protein: CASSYNRVAEAFF; CDR3 DNA: TGTGCCAGCAGTTATAACAGGGTGGCTGAAGCTTTCTTT
clone size: .; J gene: TRBJ2-2; D gene: .; V gene: TRBV7-9; CDR3 protein: CASSPATGFNTGELFF; CDR3 DNA: TGTGCCAGCAGCCCCGCGACAGGTTTTAACACCGGGGAGCTGTTTTTT
clone size: .; J gene: TRBJ2-1; D gene: .; V gene: TRBV21-1; CDR3 protein: CASSKVRGLRAGIDNEQFF; CDR3 DNA: TGTGCCAGCAGCAAAGTACGGGGCCTAAGAGCGGGTATTGACAATGAGCAGTTCTTC
clone size: .; J gene: TRBJ1-6; D gene: TRBD1; V gene: TRBV3-1/TRBV3-2; CDR3 protein: CASSGQGANSPLHF; CDR3 DNA: TGTGCCAGCAGCGGACAGGGGGCAAATTCACCCCTCCACTTT
clone size: .; J gene: TRBJ2-2; D gene: TRBD2; V gene: TRBV19; CDR3 protein: CASSISGRRTGELFF; CDR3 DNA: TGTGCCAGTAGTATTAGCGGGAGGCGTACCGGGGAGCTGTTTTTT
clone size: .; J gene: TRBJ2-1; D gene: .; V gene: TRBV5-1; CDR3 protein: CASSLVGQGGEQFF; CDR3 DNA: TGCGCCAGCAGCTTGGTGGGGCAAGGCGGTGAGCAGTTCTTC
clone size: .; J gene: TRBJ2-1; D gene: TRBD1; V gene: TRBV11-3; CDR3 protein: CASSLAGQVNNEQFF; CDR3 DNA: TGTGCCAGCAGCTTAGCCGGACAGGTTAACAATGAGCAGTTCTTC
clone size: .; J gene: TRBJ2-1; D gene: .; V gene: TRBV18; CDR3 protein: CASSPGQIPNEQFF; CDR3 DNA: TGTGCCAGCTCACCTGGACAGATACCTAATGAGCAGTTCTTC
clone size: .; J gene: TRBJ2-5; D gene: .; V gene: TRBV6-2/TRBV6-3; CDR3 protein: CASSHPSTQYF; CDR3 DNA: TGTGCCAGCAGTCACCCCAGTACCCAGTACTTC
clone size: .; J gene: TRBJ2-3; D gene: TRBD2; V gene: TRBV19; CDR3 protein: CASSNRLATDTQYF; CDR3 DNA: TGTGCCAGTAGTAACCGACTAGCCACAGATACGCAGTATTTT
clone size: .; J gene: TRBJ1-5; D gene: TRBD1; V gene: TRBV6-5; CDR3 protein: CASSTGQVFQPQHF; CDR3 DNA: TGTGCCAGCAGTACAGGACAGGTTTTTCAGCCCCAGCATTTT
clone size: once; J gene: TRBJ2-1; D gene: TRBD2; V gene: TRBV28; CDR3 protein: CASSFRPGGLAGNEQFF; CDR3 DNA: TGTGCCAGCAGTTTTAGGCCCGGAGGACTAGCGGGCAATGAGCAGTTCTTC
clone size: .; J gene: TRBJ1-2; D gene: .; V gene: TRBV11-2; CDR3 protein: CASSLDSRVTRGYTF; CDR3 DNA: TGTGCCAGCAGCTTAGATTCCAGGGTAACCCGCGGCTACACCTTC
clone size: .; J gene: TRBJ2-7; D gene: .; V gene: TRBV10-3; CDR3 protein: CAISDDTYEQYF; CDR3 DNA: TGTGCCATCAGTGATGACACCTACGAGCAGTACTTC
clone size: .; J gene: TRBJ1-3; D gene: .; V gene: TRBV21-1; CDR3 protein: CASIIGQGVGNTIYF; CDR3 DNA: TGTGCCAGCATCATTGGACAGGGGGTCGGAAACACCATATATTTT
clone size: .; J gene: TRBJ2-7; D gene: .; V gene: TRBV7-9; CDR3 protein: CASSTITTGSEQYF; CDR3 DNA: TGTGCCAGCAGTACTATTACTACAGGTTCCGAGCAGTACTTC
clone size: once; J gene: TRBJ2-7; D gene: TRBD1; V gene: TRBV7-2; CDR3 protein: CASSSRTGEQYF; CDR3 DNA: TGTGCCAGCAGCTCGAGGACAGGTGAGCAGTACTTC
clone size: .; J gene: TRBJ1-1; D gene: .; V gene: TRBV27; CDR3 protein: CASSPFTGFYTEAFF; CDR3 DNA: TGTGCCAGCAGTCCCTTCACAGGGTTCTACACTGAAGCTTTCTTT
clone size: .; J gene: TRBJ1-1; D gene: TRBD1; V gene: TRBV19; CDR3 protein: CASSIRDSINTEAFF; CDR3 DNA: TGTGCCAGTAGTATCCGGGACAGCATCAACACTGAAGCTTTCTTT
clone size: once; J gene: TRBJ2-5; D gene: TRBD2; V gene: TRBV7-9; CDR3 protein: CASSHRDYEKTQYF; CDR3 DNA: TGTGCCAGCAGCCATCGGGACTACGAAAAGACCCAGTACTTC
clone size: .; J gene: TRBJ2-2; D gene: TRBD2; V gene: TRBV3-1/TRBV3-2; CDR3 protein: CASSQAGLVTGELFF; CDR3 DNA: TGTGCCAGCAGCCAGGCGGGACTAGTCACCGGGGAGCTGTTTTTT
clone size: once; J gene: TRBJ2-7; D gene: TRBD2; V gene: TRBV15; CDR3 protein: CATSRDLLAGAHEQYF; CDR3 DNA: TGTGCCACCAGCAGAGATCTACTAGCGGGAGCCCACGAGCAGTACTTC
clone size: .; J gene: TRBJ2-7; D gene: TRBD2; V gene: TRBV3-1/TRBV3-2; CDR3 protein: CASSQVWASGGDYEQYF; CDR3 DNA: TGTGCCAGCAGCCAAGTATGGGCTAGCGGGGGAGACTACGAGCAGTACTTC
clone size: .; J gene: TRBJ2-5; D gene: TRBD2; V gene: TRBV28; CDR3 protein: CASTGGVLGETQYF; CDR3 DNA: TGTGCCAGCACCGGGGGGGTTCTAGGAGAGACCCAGTACTTC
clone size: .; J gene: TRBJ2-3; D gene: TRBD2; V gene: TRBV19; CDR3 protein: CASSKRGRAYTQYF; CDR3 DNA: TGTGCCAGTAGTAAGCGGGGGCGCGCGTATACGCAGTATTTT